The rows below give T cell receptor beta chains drawn from one sample of a study of cytomegalovirus exposure and HLA in healthy donors. The table came from immunoSEQ multiplex PCR; TCRdb's copy has only in-frame clones and leaves some out. Of approximately 110,000 clones in the sample, about 88% are singletons; the top ten hold more than 2%. Sequenced sample: PBMCs. These receptors were taken from a woman aged 18-35 years in good health and CMV-seronegative. Both conserved end residues are part of each CDR3. The D gene is left open where the match is weak. The size of a clone is reported for some rows only, either as once, few or many, or as a class for expanded clones.

V gene	D gene	J gene	clone size	CDR3 protein	CDR3 DNA
TRBV5-1	TRBD1	TRBJ2-7	.	CASSGRGTGGDEQYF	TGCGCCAGCAGCGGCAGGGGGACAGGGGGAGACGAGCAGTACTTC
TRBV18	TRBD2	TRBJ2-1	.	CASSHELSGRDNEQFF	TGTGCCAGCTCTCACGAACTTAGCGGGAGAGACAATGAGCAGTTCTTC
TRBV4-3	.	TRBJ2-3	.	CASSQVRIRPGGTDTQYF	TGCGCCAGCAGCCAAGTTCGTATTCGGCCAGGGGGCACAGATACGCAGTATTTT
TRBV28	.	TRBJ1-5	few	CAEGTDSNQPQHF	TGTGCGGAGGGCACAGATAGCAATCAGCCCCAGCATTTT
TRBV11-2	.	TRBJ1-5	.	CASSPGGRDQPQHF	TGTGCCAGCAGCCCGGGAGGTAGAGATCAGCCCCAGCATTTT
TRBV9	TRBD2	TRBJ2-7	.	CASSPQSGTTFYEQYF	TGTGCCAGCAGCCCACAATCGGGGACTACATTCTACGAGCAGTACTTC
TRBV27	.	TRBJ1-2	.	CASSFLPPYLQARRYGYTF	TGTGCCAGCAGTTTCCTACCTCCTTACCTGCAGGCCCGCCGCTATGGCTACACCTTC
TRBV7-6	.	TRBJ2-7	.	CASSLEQVSSYEQYF	TGTGCCAGCAGCTTAGAACAGGTCTCCTCCTACGAGCAGTACTTC
TRBV6-5	TRBD1	TRBJ2-7	few	CASAGDRDSDEQYF	TGTGCCAGCGCTGGGGACAGAGATTCTGACGAGCAGTACTTC
TRBV5-4	TRBD1	TRBJ1-6	.	CASSLGDRGKSPLHF	TGTGCCAGCAGCTTGGGGGACAGGGGGAAATCACCCCTCCACTTT
TRBV5-6	TRBD1	TRBJ1-1	once	CASENQGDLGAFAITEAFF	TGTGCCAGCGAAAACCAGGGGGATCTTGGCGCCTTCGCGATCACTGAAGCTTTCTTT
TRBV9	TRBD2	TRBJ2-3	once	CASGGAGVSKDTQYF	TGTGCCAGCGGCGGAGCGGGAGTGTCTAAAGATACGCAGTATTTT
TRBV30	.	TRBJ1-5	.	CAWSVGVVFGGGGGQPQHF	TGTGCCTGGAGTGTTGGGGTGGTTTTCGGGGGAGGGGGGGGACAGCCCCAGCATTTT
TRBV28	.	TRBJ2-1	.	CASSPSGEGSYNEQFF	TGTGCCAGCAGTCCGTCAGGGGAAGGGTCCTACAATGAGCAGTTCTTC
TRBV5-1	TRBD1	TRBJ1-1	.	CASQGQGNTEAFF	TGCGCCAGCCAGGGACAGGGAAACACTGAAGCTTTCTTT
TRBV28	.	TRBJ1-5	.	CACRGTVNQPQHF	TGTGCCTGCCGGGGTACAGTCAATCAGCCCCAGCATTTT
TRBV28	TRBD1	TRBJ1-2	.	CATPNRGPGGYTF	TGTGCCACCCCAAACAGGGGGCCTGGGGGCTACACCTTC
TRBV5-4	TRBD2	TRBJ2-3	.	CASRTSGGAWTDTQYF	TGTGCCAGCCGGACTAGCGGGGGGGCGTGGACAGATACGCAGTATTTT
TRBV18	.	TRBJ1-5	.	CASSPRQVNQPQHF	TGTGCCAGCTCACCACGGCAGGTCAATCAGCCCCAGCATTTT
TRBV11-2	.	TRBJ2-7	.	CASSPYGYEQYF	TGTGCCAGCAGCCCCTACGGGTACGAGCAGTACTTC
TRBV2	TRBD1	TRBJ2-5	once	CAEKGAGSQETQYF	TGTGCCGAAAAGGGGGCCGGTTCACAAGAGACCCAGTACTTC
TRBV10-2	.	TRBJ2-2	.	CASQLMNTGELFF	TGCGCCAGCCAACTGATGAACACCGGGGAGCTGTTTTTT
TRBV9	.	TRBJ1-4	.	CASTEGVGEKLFF	TGTGCCAGCACGGAAGGGGTTGGAGAAAAACTGTTTTTT
TRBV28	.	TRBJ2-3	.	CASSFTGDTQYF	TGTGCCAGCAGTTTTACGGGAGATACGCAGTATTTT
TRBV6-6	.	TRBJ1-2	few	CASRGEGANYGYTF	TGTGCCAGCAGGGGAGAGGGCGCTAACTATGGCTACACCTTC
TRBV5-1	.	TRBJ1-3	.	CASSGAWTEDSGNTIYF	TGCGCCAGCAGCGGGGCATGGACAGAGGACTCTGGAAACACCATATATTTT
TRBV29-1	TRBD1	TRBJ1-2	.	CSVDRDSLYGYTF	TGCAGCGTTGACCGGGACAGCCTTTATGGCTACACCTTC
TRBV13	.	TRBJ2-5	.	CASSLHQETQYF	TGTGCCAGCAGCCTCCACCAAGAGACCCAGTACTTC
TRBV7-8	.	TRBJ1-3	.	CASSLRLGRSGNTIYF	TGTGCCAGCAGCTTACGGCTAGGTCGCTCTGGAAACACCATATATTTT
TRBV28	.	TRBJ1-6	few	CASSSTTRGYNSPLHF	TGTGCCAGCAGTTCCACGACCAGAGGCTATAATTCACCCCTCCACTTT
TRBV19	TRBD1	TRBJ2-7	.	CASSWSATGGREQYF	TGTGCCAGTAGTTGGTCCGCGACAGGGGGCAGGGAGCAGTACTTC
TRBV7-9	TRBD1	TRBJ2-7	.	CASSRTQGASEQYF	TGTGCCAGCAGCCGAACACAGGGGGCCAGCGAGCAGTACTTC
TRBV5-6	.	TRBJ1-4	.	CASSLELNEKLFF	TGTGCCAGCAGCTTGGAACTCAATGAAAAACTGTTTTTT
TRBV25-1	.	TRBJ2-2	.	CASSVSFTGELFF	TGTGCCAGCAGTGTTAGTTTTACCGGGGAGCTGTTTTTT
TRBV30	TRBD2	TRBJ2-1	.	CAWMASSGARGQFF	TGTGCCTGGATGGCGTCTAGCGGGGCCCGGGGGCAGTTCTTC
TRBV18	.	TRBJ1-1	.	CASSPSVTGGTEAFF	TGTGCCAGCTCACCATCCGTTACCGGAGGCACTGAAGCTTTCTTT
TRBV6-1	.	TRBJ1-5	.	CASSEARGNQPQHF	TGTGCCAGCAGTGAAGCGCGGGGAAATCAGCCCCAGCATTTT
TRBV7-2	TRBD2	TRBJ2-7	.	CASSSRGGGFTYEQYF	TGTGCCAGCAGCTCCCGTGGCGGGGGATTTACCTACGAGCAGTACTTC
TRBV15	TRBD1	TRBJ1-2	.	CATSRDRGQGVGYTF	TGTGCCACCAGCAGAGATCGGGGACAGGGAGTTGGCTACACCTTC
TRBV28	TRBD1	TRBJ1-5	.	CASSLRDRGHQPQHF	TGTGCCAGCAGTCTCCGGGACAGGGGACATCAGCCCCAGCATTTT
TRBV5-6	.	TRBJ1-2	.	CASSLFQGSYGYTF	TGTGCCAGCAGCTTGTTCCAGGGCAGCTATGGCTACACCTTC
TRBV9	.	TRBJ1-5	.	CASSQSGAYQPQHF	TGTGCCAGCAGCCAGAGCGGGGCGTATCAGCCCCAGCATTTT
TRBV19	.	TRBJ1-3	.	CASSILRGNTIYF	TGTGCCAGTAGTATCCTACGGGGAAACACCATATATTTT
TRBV9	.	TRBJ2-3	.	CASSVSSGTDTQYF	TGTGCCAGCAGCGTATCCAGCGGCACAGATACGCAGTATTTT
TRBV30	.	TRBJ1-1	once	CAWSPGAPEAFF	TGTGCCTGGAGTCCAGGGGCCCCTGAGGCTTTCTTT
TRBV19	TRBD1	TRBJ1-2	.	CASSMVGQGKAGYTF	TGTGCCAGTAGTATGGTGGGACAGGGGAAGGCTGGCTACACCTTC
TRBV15	TRBD2	TRBJ2-7	.	CATRASTGTTYEQYF	TGTGCCACCAGGGCGAGTACCGGGACTACCTACGAGCAGTACTTC